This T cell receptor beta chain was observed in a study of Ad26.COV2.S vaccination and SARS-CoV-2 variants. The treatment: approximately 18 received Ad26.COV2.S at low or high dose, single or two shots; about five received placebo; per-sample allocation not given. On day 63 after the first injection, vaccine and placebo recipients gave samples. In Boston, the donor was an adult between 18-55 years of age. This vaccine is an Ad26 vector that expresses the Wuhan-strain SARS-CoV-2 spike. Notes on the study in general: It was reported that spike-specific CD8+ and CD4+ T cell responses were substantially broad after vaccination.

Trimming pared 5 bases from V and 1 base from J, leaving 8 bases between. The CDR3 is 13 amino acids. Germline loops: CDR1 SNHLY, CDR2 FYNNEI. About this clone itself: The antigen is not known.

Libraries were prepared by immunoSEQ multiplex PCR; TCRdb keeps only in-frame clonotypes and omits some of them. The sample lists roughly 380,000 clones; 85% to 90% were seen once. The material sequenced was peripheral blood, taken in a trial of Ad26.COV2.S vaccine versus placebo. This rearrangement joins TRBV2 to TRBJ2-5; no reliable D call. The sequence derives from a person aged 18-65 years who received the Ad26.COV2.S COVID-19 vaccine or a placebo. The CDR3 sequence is CASSRAGQETQYF. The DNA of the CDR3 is TGTGCCAGCAGTCGGGCAGGCCAAGAGACCCAGTACTTC.